Each of the 27 T cell receptor beta chains below was sequenced from the same sample in a study of blood T cell repertoires in COVID-19. Repertoires were generated with immunoSEQ multiplex PCR, while TCRdb's copy carries only in-frame clones and drops some. Here the sample spans some 300,000 clones, about 90% being singletons. Sample: peripheral blood. All receptors derive from a woman aged 40-49 years with COVID-19, enrolled during active disease.

The V call is TRBV6-6, the J call TRBJ1-3; D not certain. Germline values: CDR1 MNHNY, CDR2 SVGAGI (reference sequence). CDR3 length: 12 amino acids. Trimming took off 5 bases at V and 3 bases at J, with 5 bases between the two ends. The CDR3 DNA sequence: TGTGCCAGCAGTCCTCTTGGAAACACCATATATTTT. Translating gives CASSPLGNTIYF.

The chain uses TRBV6-5 and TRBJ1-5, with D possibly TRBD1 on 6 matching bases. The CDR3 sequence is 14 residues long. In germline, CDR1 is MNHEY, CDR2 SVGAGI. The V and J ends lost 6 bases and 5 bases respectively, with 14 bases between them. The CDR3 sequence: CASRDQGIHQPQHF. CDR3 nucleotide sequence: TGTGCCAGCAGAGATCAGGGGATCCATCAGCCCCAGCATTTT.

In the case of this clone: Mismatch with germline at one junction end may stem from a read error. The chain couples TRBV7-8 to TRBJ1-1; TRBD1 matches 8 bases. CDR1 is SGHVS, CDR2 FQNEAQ, per germline. The CDR3 consists of 16 residues. CDR3 sequence: CASRLDRGGMNTEAFF. CDR3 nucleotide sequence: TGTGCCAGCAGATTAGACAGGGGAGGAATGAACACTGAAGCTTTCTTT.

The V and J genes are TRBV14 and TRBJ2-3; TRBD2 agrees at 8 bases. There are 18 residues in the CDR3. Germline V CDR1 and CDR2: SGHDN, FVKESK. Trimming removed 4 bases from V and 1 base from J; junction bases left unmatched: 13. The DNA for the CDR3 is TGTGCCAGCAGCCCCACGGGAGAGCGGGAGTGGGGCACAGATACGCAGTATTTT. Amino acids: CASSPTGEREWGTDTQYF.

The chain has TRBV5-1 and TRBJ2-5; a weak D match, TRBD1 (6 bases). The CDR3 contains 15 residues. Looked up from germline, CDR1 is SGHRS and CDR2 is YFSETQ. V gave up 6 bases and J gave up 1 base, with 16 bases separating them. CDR3 nucleotide sequence: TGCGCCAGCACCCGAGATGGACAGTTCCAAGAGACCCAGTACTTC. Protein product: CASTRDGQFQETQYF.

This chain connects TRBV3-1 (or the pseudogene TRBV3-2) to TRBJ1-2, with D uncertain. The CDR3 spans 17 residues. The ends were cut back, 0 bases at V and 8 bases at J, with 22 bases in the middle. Germline V gene data show CDR1 as LGHDT and CDR2 as YNNKEL (reference sequence). The CDR3 region is CASSQDIAAATREGYTF. CDR3 coding DNA: TGTGCCAGCAGCCAAGATATTGCGGCGGCCACCCGGGAGGGCTACACCTTC.

The count of this clone is one. V is TRBV3-1 (or the pseudogene TRBV3-2) and J is TRBJ2-7, with D unresolved. The V end lost 0 bases, the J end lost 0 bases, and 9 bases lay between the germline ends. CDR1 LGHDT and CDR2 YNNKEL come from the germline V gene (reference sequence). The CDR3 has 15 amino acids. The CDR3 DNA sequence: TGTGCCAGCAGCCAAGATAGTGAATACTCCTACGAGCAGTACTTC. It codes for CASSQDSEYSYEQYF.

The chain links TRBV14 to TRBJ2-7; TRBD1 is a possible D gene (6 bases). Germline V gene sequence: CDR1 SGHDN, CDR2 FVKESK. The CDR3 spans 14 residues. Trimming removed 5 bases at V and 0 bases at J, with 11 bases between. In DNA form, the CDR3 reads TGTGCCAGCAGCAGGGGGTTAAACTCCTACGAGCAGTACTTC. It encodes CASSRGLNSYEQYF.

This rearrangement joins TRBV30 to TRBJ2-7; tentatively, D is TRBD2 (7 bases). V was cut by 2 bases and J by 2 bases, with 13 bases left in between. Germline V CDR1 and CDR2: GTSNPN, SVGIG (reference sequence). The CDR3 is 14 amino acids. This CDR3 is CAWSSVGGAYEQYF. The CDR3 coding sequence is TGTGCCTGGAGTTCGGTAGGGGGGGCCTACGAGCAGTACTTC.

CDR3 DNA sequence: TGTGCCAGCTATGGCGGGGGCTCTGGGGCCAACGTCCTGACTTTC. This encodes CASYGGGSGANVLTF. V and J are TRBV28 and TRBJ2-6, with TRBD2 matching 7 bases. V lost 8 bases to trimming and J lost 0 bases; unmatched junction nucleotides: 4. This CDR3 comprises 15 residues. Germline CDR1 reads MDHEN; CDR2 reads SYDVKM.

This chain connects TRBV2 to TRBJ1-5, with TRBD1 as a possible D gene (5 bases). In germline, CDR1 is SNHLY, CDR2 FYNNEI. V shed 6 bases and J shed 0 bases, with 12 bases lying between them. This CDR3 contains 15 residues. The CDR3 DNA is TGTGCCAGCAGCCCCCGCGGACATAGCAATCAGCCCCAGCATTTT. Translating gives CASSPRGHSNQPQHF.

This chain joins TRBV7-2 and TRBJ1-6; possible D gene TRBD1, 5 bases. Per germline, CDR1 SGHTA and CDR2 FQGNSA. The V gene lost 0 bases and the J gene lost 8 bases, with 8 bases spanning the gap. This CDR3 contains 14 residues. The CDR3 region has the DNA TGTGCCAGCAGCTTAGCTGACAGTTATTCACCCCTCCACTTT. Translation gives CASSLADSYSPLHF.

This chain links TRBV30 with TRBJ1-6; 9 bases are a match to TRBD1. The CDR3 sequence is 16 residues long. V was pared by 5 bases and J by 7 bases, with 12 bases of the junction left unmatched. Germline V gene lookup returns CDR1 GTSNPN and CDR2 SVGIG (reference sequence). The CDR3 is CAWCEQGARLNSPLHF. The DNA of the CDR3 is TGTGCCTGGTGTGAACAGGGGGCAAGGTTGAATTCACCCCTCCACTTT.

Worth noting for this clone: An end of the junction does not agree with germline; a read error may underlie this. V and J are TRBV6-1 and TRBJ1-2; no clear D gene. Germline V gene lookup returns CDR1 MNHNS and CDR2 SASEGT. The CDR3 spans 15 residues. The CDR3 nucleotides are TGTGCCTCCAGTCCCCACCGAGGGCCAAACTATGGTTACACCTTC. Encoded protein: CASSPHRGPNYGYTF.

V is TRBV5-6 and J is TRBJ1-1, with D perhaps matching TRBD1 (6 bases). V was clipped by 2 bases and J by 1 base, with 9 bases between them. Germline V gene data show CDR1 as SGHDT and CDR2 as YYEEEE. CDR3 length equals 14 residues. DNA of the CDR3: TGTGCCAGCAGCTTTAGGACAGCGAACACTGAAGCTTTCTTT. Amino acid sequence: CASSFRTANTEAFF.

The V and J genes are TRBV6-5 and TRBJ2-2; D is undetermined. CDR1 is MNHEY, CDR2 SVGAGI, per germline. V lost 3 bases and J lost 1, with 9 bases in between. The CDR3 length is 15 residues. In nucleotides, the CDR3 is TGTGCCAGCAGTTATGTCCCGGTGAACACCGGGGAGCTGTTTTTT. It is translated as CASSYVPVNTGELFF.

This clone was seen more than once but under ten times. The chain employs TRBV28 and TRBJ1-1; 7 nucleotides line up with TRBD1. Unmatched junction bases numbered 7, after V lost 6 bases and J lost 0 bases. Germline CDR1 reads MDHEN; CDR2 reads SYDVKM. This CDR3 contains 15 residues. The CDR3 reads CASSGGDRMNTEAFF. The CDR3 DNA is TGTGCCAGCAGCGGGGGGGACAGAATGAACACTGAAGCTTTCTTT.

The gene calls are TRBV27 and TRBJ1-2; D may be TRBD1 (6 bases). CDR3 size: 14 residues. Germline V gene sequence: CDR1 MNHEY, CDR2 SMNVEV (reference sequence). V was pared by 3 bases and J by 8 bases, with 16 bases between. DNA of the CDR3: TGTGCCAGCAGTTTGGTAGGGGGTGTAGGGGGCTACACCTTC. Amino acids: CASSLVGGVGGYTF.

The chain carries TRBV12-5 and TRBJ2-7, with D possibly being TRBD1 (6 bases). This CDR3 spans 14 amino acids. V lost 7 bases, J lost 5 bases, and 18 bases lay in between. Germline assignment: CDR1 LGHNT and CDR2 FRNRAP. The CDR3: CASAPRGPADEQYF. The CDR3 DNA is TGTGCTAGTGCTCCCAGGGGCCCAGCGGACGAGCAGTACTTC.

The chain employs TRBV7-2 and TRBJ1-1, with unresolved D. CDR1 is SGHTA and CDR2 is FQGNSA in the germline V gene. This CDR3 comprises 16 residues. V lost 2 bases, J lost 7 bases, and 20 bases lay in between. Here the CDR3 reads CASSLPSSGFLNEAFF. The CDR3 DNA reads TGTGCCAGCAGCTTACCGTCTTCGGGTTTCTTAAATGAAGCTTTCTTT.

The chain couples TRBV30 to TRBJ1-5; no firm D call. There are 14 residues in the CDR3. Trimming removed 1 base from V and 1 base from J, with 8 bases in between. CDR1 and CDR2 from the germline V gene are GTSNPN and SVGIG (reference sequence). The CDR3 loop reads CAWSGDTSNQPQHF. The CDR3 DNA reads TGTGCCTGGAGTGGTGACACAAGCAATCAGCCCCAGCATTTT.

This clone came up once. The chain has TRBV6-5 and TRBJ1-5; D may be TRBD1 (6 bases). Per germline, CDR1 MNHEY and CDR2 SVGAGI. The V gene lost 0 bases and the J gene lost 0 bases, with 9 bases spanning the gap. The length of the CDR3 is 16 residues. CDR3 loop: CASSYSNRDSNQPQHF. CDR3 sequence (DNA): TGTGCCAGCAGTTACTCGAACAGGGATAGCAATCAGCCCCAGCATTTT.

V is TRBV19 and J is TRBJ1-1; weak D call: TRBD1 (5 bases). Germline V gene lookup returns CDR1 LNHDA and CDR2 SQIVND (reference sequence). V lost 4 bases and J 4 bases, leaving 13 bases between the germline ends. There are 14 residues in the CDR3. The CDR3: CASSTARDGTEAFF. CDR3 nucleotides: TGTGCCAGTAGTACGGCCAGGGATGGCACTGAAGCTTTCTTT. Variable domain in full (rest from reference TRBV19 and TRBJ1-1): DGGITQSPKYLFRKEGQNVTLSCEQNLNHDAMYWYRQDPGQGLRLIYYSQIVNDFQKGDIAEGYSVSREKKESFPLTVTSAQKNPTAFYLCASSTARDGTEAFFGQGTRLTVV.

The CDR3 DNA sequence: TGCGCCAGCAGCCCTTCGAGCCTCGGCACCGGGGAGCTGTTTTTT. Its protein is CASSPSSLGTGELFF. The chain links TRBV5-1 to TRBJ2-2; D call uncertain. The CDR3 extends over 15 amino acids. V lost 4 bases to trimming and J lost 4 bases, with 14 bases between them. Per germline, CDR1 SGHRS and CDR2 YFSETQ.

This chain links TRBV19 with TRBJ2-3; tentative D call: TRBD1 (6 bases). V shed 7 bases and J shed 0 bases, with 17 bases lying between them. This CDR3 has 16 residues. The germline gives CDR1 LNHDA, CDR2 SQIVND (reference sequence). The CDR3, as DNA: TGTGCCAGTACCCCGGAAGGGACACTCAGCACAGATACGCAGTATTTT. Encoded protein: CASTPEGTLSTDTQYF.

This sequence joins TRBV7-3 and TRBJ2-2; 7 bases line up with TRBD2. V was pared by 4 bases and J by 0 bases, with 2 bases of the junction left unmatched. This CDR3 is 15 amino acids long. CDR1 SGHTA and CDR2 FQGTGA come from the germline V gene. The CDR3 loop is CASSSSGANTGELFF. CDR3 bases: TGTGCCAGCAGCTCCAGCGGGGCGAACACCGGGGAGCTGTTTTTT.

V gene TRBV2 combines with J gene TRBJ2-7; TRBD2 might be the D (6 bases). The CDR3 has 17 amino acids. Germline V gene data show CDR1 as SNHLY and CDR2 as FYNNEI. V was pared by 6 bases and J by 3 bases, with 24 bases between. The CDR3 bases are TGTGCCAGCAGGGAGGGGAGGTCCAGGGCTGGAATCTACGAGCAGTACTTC. Its protein is CASREGRSRAGIYEQYF.